Each of the 17 T cell receptor beta chains below was sequenced from the same sample in a study of CD8 T cells in ankylosing spondylitis. Study outcomes and limitations: Ankylosing spondylitis blood appeared to carry a characteristic TCR beta motif of roughly eight highly homologous variants.

No antigen has been identified for these receptors. TCRdb called the 5' RACE reads again in MiXCR, with one record for every CDR3 protein. The sample includes hundreds of thousands of distinct CDR3 sequences, roughly 12% seen only once; the top ten take roughly 0.51%. The specimen was blood, either unsorted or a sorted T cell fraction (not recorded which). The receptors stem from a male donor with ankylosing spondylitis.

This chain connects TRBV2 to TRBJ1-6, with a possible D match to TRBD1 (5 bases). There are 14 residues in the CDR3. The V end was cut by 7 bases, the J end by 7 bases, with 14 bases between. CDR1 SNHLY and CDR2 FYNNEI come from the germline V gene. This CDR3 is CASIRQGYNSPLHF. CDR3 nucleotide sequence: TGTGCCAGCATTCGGCAGGGCTACAATTCACCCCTCCACTTT.

This clonotype has just a few counts. This chain joins TRBV3-1 and TRBJ1-1; D is ambiguous. V was clipped by 0 bases and J by 4 bases, with 12 bases between them. Germline assignment: CDR1 LGHDT and CDR2 YNNKEL (reference sequence). The CDR3 is 15 amino acids. CDR3 DNA sequence: TGTGCCAGCAGCCAAGATCGAACGGGCTTCACTGAAGCTTTCTTT. Protein product: CASSQDRTGFTEAFF.

The chain links TRBV27 to TRBJ2-7, with unresolved D. Looked up from germline, CDR1 is MNHEY and CDR2 is SMNVEV (reference sequence). This CDR3 is built from 14 residues. V lost 5 bases, J lost 2 bases, and 13 bases lay in between. The CDR3 is CASSGRSFPYEQYF. In nucleotides, the CDR3 is TGTGCCAGCAGTGGAAGGTCCTTCCCCTACGAGCAGTACTTC.

This chain links TRBV6-2 or TRBV6-3 with TRBJ1-6; D is perhaps TRBD1 (5 bases). V was clipped by 4 bases and J by 10 bases, with 17 bases between them. The CDR3 extends over 15 amino acids. Germline CDR1 is MNHEY and CDR2 is SVGEGT. CDR3 sequence: CASSFPPQGYSPLHF. CDR3 coding DNA: TGTGCCAGCAGTTTCCCTCCCCAGGGATACTCACCCCTCCACTTT.

This sequence joins TRBV18 and TRBJ2-7; 8 bases map to TRBD1. Per germline, CDR1 KGHSH and CDR2 LQKENI. The CDR3 contains 15 residues. The V gene end was trimmed by 2 bases and the J gene end by 4 bases; junction bases not matched to a gene: 7. CDR3 nucleotide sequence: TGTGCCAGCTCACCAAGGACAGGGCCGACTTACGAGCAGTACTTC. Encoded protein: CASSPRTGPTYEQYF.

This clonotype was picked up many times. The chain couples TRBV7-8 to TRBJ2-7; no firm D call. Per the germline V gene, CDR1 is SGHVS and CDR2 is FQNEAQ. Deletions cut 2 bases from V and 2 bases from J, with 4 bases between. This CDR3 comprises 12 residues. The CDR3 loop reads CASSLQAYEQYF. CDR3 DNA: TGTGCCAGCAGCTTACAAGCCTACGAGCAGTACTTC. The full variable domain, its missing parts supplied by reference TRBV7-8 and TRBJ2-7, is GAGVSQSPRYKVAKRGQDVALRCDPISGHVSLFWYQQALGQGPEFLTYFQNEAQLDKSGLPSDRFFAERPEGSVSTLKIQRTQQEDSAVYLCASSLQAYEQYFGPGTRLTVT.

CDR3 DNA sequence: TGCGCCAGCAGCCTGGGGACAGGGTTTCGGCCCTACGAGCAGTACTTC. This encodes CASSLGTGFRPYEQYF. The rearrangement uses TRBV4-3 and TRBJ2-7, with TRBD1 matching 9 bases. Germline V gene data show CDR1 as LGHNA and CDR2 as YSLEER. CDR3 length: 16 residues. The junction had 9 bases not matched to a gene; V was cut back by 4 bases and J by 2 bases.

This clonotype was detected many times. The chain joins TRBV7-2 to TRBJ1-1; D uncertain. CDR1 SGHTA and CDR2 FQGNSA come from the germline V gene. This CDR3 has 13 amino acids. V was cut by 2 bases and J by 1 base, with 5 bases left in between. Written as DNA, the CDR3 is TGTGCCAGCAGCTTATTGGAGAACACTGAAGCTTTCTTT. As protein: CASSLLENTEAFF.

This chain uses TRBV28 with TRBJ2-5; no clear D. The ends were cut back, 0 bases at V and 1 base at J, with 9 bases in the middle. The CDR3 has 15 amino acids. Germline CDR1 is MDHEN and CDR2 is SYDVKM. In DNA, the CDR3 is TGTGCCAGCAGTTTATGGGCAGAGTTCCAAGAGACCCAGTACTTC. This translates into CASSLWAEFQETQYF.

The chain has TRBV20-1 and TRBJ1-2; a weak D match, TRBD1 (6 bases). The CDR3 covers 14 residues. The germline CDR1 and CDR2 sequences are DFQATT and SNEGSKA (reference sequence). V shed 3 bases and J shed 8 bases, with 19 bases lying between them. The DNA for the CDR3 is TGCAGTGCTAGTCCCGGCGACCGCCAGGGGGGCTACACCTTC. Translated: CSASPGDRQGGYTF.

The chain joins TRBV10-3 to TRBJ2-6; D unclear. This CDR3 has 16 residues. Germline lookup yields CDR1 ENHRY and CDR2 SYGVKD. Trimming left V 0 bases short and J 2 bases short, with 8 bases between. In DNA, the CDR3 is TGTGCCATCAGTGAGTCCCCTAATCCTGGGGCCAACGTCCTGACTTTC. Translating gives CAISESPNPGANVLTF.

This clonotype was counted ten times or more. The chain recombines TRBV28 with TRBJ2-1; weak D call: TRBD2 (7 bases). Germline CDR1 and CDR2: MDHEN and SYDVKM. CDR3 length equals 16 residues. The V end was cut by 7 bases, the J end by 1 base, with 17 bases between. The CDR3 protein is CASTGRGAPSYNEQFF. The CDR3 region has the DNA TGTGCCAGCACGGGTCGGGGGGCACCTTCCTACAATGAGCAGTTCTTC.

The CDR3 loop is CASRRAGITDTQYF. CDR3 nucleotides: TGTGCCAGCCGACGCGCGGGGATCACAGATACGCAGTATTTT. The V and J genes are TRBV7-2 and TRBJ2-3, with D tentatively TRBD2 (6 bases). There are 14 residues in the CDR3. Germline-derived CDR1 and CDR2 are SGHTA and FQGNSA. The V end lost 8 bases, the J end lost 2 bases, and 14 bases lay between the germline ends.

The sample holds many counts of this clonotype. The chain is built from TRBV6-5 and TRBJ1-5; D is unclear. V gave up 2 bases and J gave up 8 bases, with 10 bases separating them. This CDR3 comprises 13 residues. The V gene's germline CDR1 is MNHEY and CDR2 SVGAGI. The CDR3 protein is CASSYGSEKPQHF. DNA for the CDR3: TGTGCCAGCAGTTACGGGTCCGAGAAGCCCCAGCATTTT.

The V call is TRBV20-1, the J call TRBJ2-7; D is perhaps TRBD1 (5 bases). Trimming cost V 4 bases and J 4 bases, with 20 bases left between them. The CDR3 is made up of 15 amino acids. Germline V gives CDR1 DFQATT, CDR2 SNEGSKA (reference sequence). Here the CDR3 reads CSATNPDRGFYEQYF. The CDR3 nucleotides read TGCAGTGCTACAAATCCTGATAGGGGATTTTACGAGCAGTACTTC.

This clonotype occurred a few times. DNA for the CDR3: TGTGCCAGCAAACGGGACACTACAGATACGCAGTATTTT. It yields the protein CASKRDTTDTQYF. This sequence joins TRBV28 and TRBJ2-3; TRBD1 is a possible D gene (6 bases). Germline-derived CDR1 and CDR2 are MDHEN and SYDVKM. Trimming took off 7 bases at V and 3 bases at J, with 11 bases between the two ends. The CDR3 spans 13 residues. The full variable domain, with the rest looked up from reference TRBV28 and TRBJ2-3, is DVKVTQSSRYLVKRTGEKVFLECVQDMDHENMFWYRQDPGLGLRLIYFSYDVKMKEKGDIPEGYSVSREKKERFSLILESASTNQTSMYLCASKRDTTDTQYFGPGTRLTVL.

V is TRBV29-1 and J is TRBJ2-7, with 13 bases fitting TRBD2. The CDR3 spans 17 residues. Losses at the gene ends were 4 bases for V and 6 bases for J; bases not matched to a gene: 15. Looked up from germline, CDR1 is SQVTM and CDR2 is ANQGSEA. The CDR3 loop is CSVVPRSGLAGAVEQYF. CDR3 DNA sequence: TGCAGCGTTGTTCCGCGATCTGGACTAGCGGGAGCAGTCGAGCAGTACTTC.